The 5 T cell receptor beta chains below all came from one sample that was sequenced in a study of beta chain features in type 1 diabetes. The sequenced template was cDNA made from the entire isolated RNA. Measured with immunoSEQ multiplex PCR; TCRdb has only the in-frame clones, and not every one. The sample lists 450,000 to 600,000 clones, about 29% occurring once. Sequences were obtained from naive CD4+ T cells from blood. The receptors shown here come from a man younger than 35 in good health.

This clone is a singleton in its sample. Other nucleotide sequences from this sample produce the same CDR3. CDR3 residues: CASSVGTANTGELFF. CDR3 sequence (DNA): TGTGCCAGCAGCGTGGGGACGGCGAACACCGGGGAGCTGTTTTTT. This chain uses TRBV9 with TRBJ2-2; D assignment may be TRBD1 or TRBD2 (5 bases each). Germline V lookup: CDR1 SGDLS, CDR2 YYNGEE. CDR3 length: 15 amino acids. V lost 2 bases and J 0 bases, leaving 8 bases between the germline ends.

The chain links TRBV28 to TRBJ1-1; D gene uncertain. Between the trimmed V and J ends, which lost 6 bases and 2 bases, there was a span of 4 bases. The CDR3 has 11 residues. The germline gives CDR1 MDHEN, CDR2 SYDVKM. The CDR3 sequence is CASRDNTEAFF. For the CDR3, the DNA is TGTGCCAGCAGGGATAACACTGAAGCTTTCTTT. Drawing the rest from reference TRBV28 and TRBJ1-1, the complete variable domain is DVKVTQSSRYLVKRTGEKVFLECVQDMDHENMFWYRQDPGLGLRLIYFSYDVKMKEKGDIPEGYSVSREKKERFSLILESASTNQTSMYLCASRDNTEAFFGQGTRLTVV.

V usage is TRBV18 and J usage is TRBJ2-1, with TRBD2 matching 9 bases. The trim removed 3 bases at V and 6 bases at J, leaving 6 bases unmatched. Germline V gives CDR1 KGHSH, CDR2 LQKENI. CDR3 length: 15 amino acids. CDR3 in amino acids: CASSPSGTSLNEQFF. The CDR3 DNA sequence: TGTGCCAGCTCACCTTCCGGGACTAGCCTCAATGAGCAGTTCTTC.

This clone was recorded a few times. The chain joins TRBV7-9 to TRBJ1-1; 7 nucleotides align to TRBD1. V lost 6 bases, J lost 4 bases, and 2 bases stayed unmatched. The CDR3 is 12 amino acids. Germline CDR1 reads SEHNR; CDR2 reads FQNEAQ (reference sequence). The CDR3 reads CASRPGGTEAFF. CDR3 coding DNA: TGTGCCAGCAGGCCAGGGGGCACTGAAGCTTTCTTT.

The rearrangement uses TRBV19 and TRBJ2-1, with 9 bases identical to TRBD2. V shed 2 bases, J shed 4 bases, and the junction held 3 bases outside the gene matches. The V gene's germline CDR1 is LNHDA and CDR2 SQIVND (reference sequence). The CDR3 contains 15 residues. The chain's CDR3 is CASSIWREGYNEQFF. CDR3 nucleotide sequence: TGTGCCAGTAGTATATGGCGGGAGGGATACAATGAGCAGTTCTTC. Complete variable domain (other parts from reference TRBV19 and TRBJ2-1): DGGITQSPKYLFRKEGQNVTLSCEQNLNHDAMYWYRQDPGQGLRLIYYSQIVNDFQKGDIAEGYSVSREKKESFPLTVTSAQKNPTAFYLCASSIWREGYNEQFFGPGTRLTVL.